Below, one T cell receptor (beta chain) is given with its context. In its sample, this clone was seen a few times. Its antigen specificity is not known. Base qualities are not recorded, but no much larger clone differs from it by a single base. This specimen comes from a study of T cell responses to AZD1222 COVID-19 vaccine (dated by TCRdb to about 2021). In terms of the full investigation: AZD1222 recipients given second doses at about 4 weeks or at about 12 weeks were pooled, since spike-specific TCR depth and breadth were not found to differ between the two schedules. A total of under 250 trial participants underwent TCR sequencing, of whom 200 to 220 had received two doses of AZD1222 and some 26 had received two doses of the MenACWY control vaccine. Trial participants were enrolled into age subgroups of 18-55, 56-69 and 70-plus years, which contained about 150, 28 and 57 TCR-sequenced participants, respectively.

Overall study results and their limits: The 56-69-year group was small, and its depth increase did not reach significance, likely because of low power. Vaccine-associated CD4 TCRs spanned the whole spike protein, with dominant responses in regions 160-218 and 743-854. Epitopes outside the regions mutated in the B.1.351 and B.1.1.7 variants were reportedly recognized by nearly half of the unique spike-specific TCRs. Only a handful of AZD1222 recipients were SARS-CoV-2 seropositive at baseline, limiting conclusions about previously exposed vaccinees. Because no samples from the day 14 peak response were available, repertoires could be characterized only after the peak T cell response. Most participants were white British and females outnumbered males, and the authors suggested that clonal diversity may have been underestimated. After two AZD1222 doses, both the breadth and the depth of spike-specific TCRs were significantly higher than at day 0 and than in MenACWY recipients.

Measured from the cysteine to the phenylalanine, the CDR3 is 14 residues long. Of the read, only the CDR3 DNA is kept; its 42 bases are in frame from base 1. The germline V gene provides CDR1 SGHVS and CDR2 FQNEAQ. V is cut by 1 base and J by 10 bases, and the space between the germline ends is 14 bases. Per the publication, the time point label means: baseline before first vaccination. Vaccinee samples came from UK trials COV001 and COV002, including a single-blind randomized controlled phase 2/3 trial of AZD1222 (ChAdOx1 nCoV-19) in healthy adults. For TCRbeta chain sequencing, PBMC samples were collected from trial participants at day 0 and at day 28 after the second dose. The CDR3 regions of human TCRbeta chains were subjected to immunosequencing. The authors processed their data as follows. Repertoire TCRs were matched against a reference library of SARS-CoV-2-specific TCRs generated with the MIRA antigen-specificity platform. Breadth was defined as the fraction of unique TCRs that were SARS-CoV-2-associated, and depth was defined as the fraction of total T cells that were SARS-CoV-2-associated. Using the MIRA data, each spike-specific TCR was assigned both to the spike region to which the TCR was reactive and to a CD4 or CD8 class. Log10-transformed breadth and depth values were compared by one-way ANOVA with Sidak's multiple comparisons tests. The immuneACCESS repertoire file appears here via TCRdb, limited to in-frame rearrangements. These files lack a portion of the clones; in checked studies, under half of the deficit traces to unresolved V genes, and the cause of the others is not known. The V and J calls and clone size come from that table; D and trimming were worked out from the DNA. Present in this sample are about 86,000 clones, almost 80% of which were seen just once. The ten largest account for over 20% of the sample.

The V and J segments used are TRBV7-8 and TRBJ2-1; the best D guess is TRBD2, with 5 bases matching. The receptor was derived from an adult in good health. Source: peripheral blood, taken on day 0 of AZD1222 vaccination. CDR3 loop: CASSLGEFFGEQFF. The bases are TGTGCCAGCAGCTTAGGGGAGTTCTTCGGAGAGCAGTTCTTC. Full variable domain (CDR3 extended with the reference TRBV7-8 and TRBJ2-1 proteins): GAGVSQSPRYKVAKRGQDVALRCDPISGHVSLFWYQQALGQGPEFLTYFQNEAQLDKSGLPSDRFFAERPEGSVSTLKIQRTQQEDSAVYLCASSLGEFFGEQFFGPGTRLTVL.